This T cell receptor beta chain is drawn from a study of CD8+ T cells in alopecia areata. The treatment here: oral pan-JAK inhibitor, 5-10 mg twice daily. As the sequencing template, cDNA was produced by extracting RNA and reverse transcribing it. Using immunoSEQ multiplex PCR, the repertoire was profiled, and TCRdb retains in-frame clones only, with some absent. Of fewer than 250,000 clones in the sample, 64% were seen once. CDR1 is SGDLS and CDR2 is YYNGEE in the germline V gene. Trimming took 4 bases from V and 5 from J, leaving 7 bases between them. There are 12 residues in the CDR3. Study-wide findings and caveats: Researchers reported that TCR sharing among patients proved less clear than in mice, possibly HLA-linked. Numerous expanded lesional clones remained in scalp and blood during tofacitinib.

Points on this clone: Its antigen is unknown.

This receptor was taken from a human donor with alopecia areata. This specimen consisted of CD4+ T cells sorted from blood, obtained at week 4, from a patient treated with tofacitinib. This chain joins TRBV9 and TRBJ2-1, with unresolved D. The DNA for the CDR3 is TGTGCCAGCAGCTGGGATAACAATGAGCAGTTCTTC. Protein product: CASSWDNNEQFF.